These T cell receptor beta chains were read from a single sample in a study of long-term antiretroviral therapy in people with HIV. TCRdb keeps only in-frame clones here, not all; method: immunoSEQ multiplex PCR. The sample lists roughly 14,000 clones, roughly 80% occurring once. Sequences were derived from unsorted PBMCs, sampled 1.8 years before starting antiretroviral therapy. These receptors were collected from a woman aged 40 to 55 with HIV. Both conserved end residues are part of each CDR3. The D gene is left open where the match is weak. Expanded clones get a size class; other rows say once, few or many, or leave the size out.

14,-,TRBJ2-7,TRBV28,-,TGTGCCAGCAGACCCGGGCAGGTAATCTACGAGCAGTACTTC,CASRPGQVIYEQYF
15,-,TRBJ2-7,TRBV19,once,TGTGCCAGTAGTATAGGCTCCGGGACACCTTACGAGCAGTACTTC,CASSIGSGTPYEQYF
15,TRBD1,TRBJ1-2,TRBV6-4,-,TGTGCCAGCAGTGACCCGGGACAGGGGTTTTTTGGCTACACCTTC,CASSDPGQGFFGYTF
14,-,TRBJ2-7,TRBV28,-,TGTGCCAGCAGTTCCCTACAGGGTTCCTACGAGCAGTACTTC,CASSSLQGSYEQYF
17,TRBD2,TRBJ2-5,TRBV4-1,-,TGCGCCAGCAGCCAAGAATTTATGGGACTAGCGGGAGAGACCCAGTACTTC,CASSQEFMGLAGETQYF
11,-,TRBJ2-7,TRBV20-1,-,TGCAGTGCTAGGGGCGGTCTCGAGCAGTACTTC,CSARGGLEQYF
12,-,TRBJ2-5,TRBV10-3,-,TGTGCCATCTCCGAGGGGCAGGAGACCCAGTACTTC,CAISEGQETQYF
13,-,TRBJ2-5,TRBV6-5,-,TGTGCCAGCAGTTCCCCCCCCAAAGAGACCCAGTACTTC,CASSSPPKETQYF
12,TRBD1,TRBJ2-6,TRBV19,-,TGTGCCAGCACAGGGGGAGCCAACGTCCTGACTTTC,CASTGGANVLTF
13,-,TRBJ2-5,TRBV18,-,TGTGCCAGCTCGATTACAGCGCAAGAGACCCAGTACTTC,CASSITAQETQYF
15,-,TRBJ1-2,TRBV5-1,-,TGCGCCAGCGGACCGTCGGGGGGTAGCTCGTACGGCTACACCTTC,CASGPSGGSSYGYTF
14,-,TRBJ1-2,TRBV6-5,-,TGTGCCAGCAGTTACTCGCAGGGGCTCTATGGCTACACCTTC,CASSYSQGLYGYTF
15,-,TRBJ2-5,TRBV4-3,-,TGCGCCAGCAGCCATGCTCCGGGACCGGGAGAGACCCAGTACTTC,CASSHAPGPGETQYF
14,TRBD1,TRBJ2-7,TRBV19,-,TGTGCCAGTACCCCCGGGACAGGGGCCTACGAGCAGTACTTC,CASTPGTGAYEQYF
15,-,TRBJ1-4,TRBV19,-,TGTGCCAGTAGTAGTTCACAGGGTTGGGGGGAAAAACTGTTTTTT,CASSSSQGWGEKLFF
14,-,TRBJ2-3,TRBV7-2,-,TGTGCCAGCAGCAACGGACTTTCTCCAGATACGCAGTATTTT,CASSNGLSPDTQYF
15,-,TRBJ1-5,TRBV28,-,TGTGCCAGCAGTCAAGGACGGAGGGGCAATCAGCCCCAGCATTTT,CASSQGRRGNQPQHF
15,-,TRBJ2-5,TRBV19,-,TGTGCCAGTAGTATAGGAGGGACCATCCAAGAGACCCAGTACTTC,CASSIGGTIQETQYF
13,-,TRBJ1-1,TRBV5-4,-,TGTGCCAGCAGTTACGACACCAGCACTGAAGCTTTCTTT,CASSYDTSTEAFF
16,TRBD2,TRBJ2-5,TRBV4-1,-,TGCGCCAGCAGCCTTAGCGGGAGGCTGTACCAAGAGACCCAGTACTTC,CASSLSGRLYQETQYF
13,TRBD1,TRBJ1-4,TRBV5-1,-,TGCGCCAGCAGGTGGGACAGAAATGAAAAACTGTTTTTT,CASRWDRNEKLFF
14,TRBD1,TRBJ2-5,TRBV5-1,-,TGCGCCAGCAGCTTGCGACAGGGGTGGGAGACCCAGTACTTC,CASSLRQGWETQYF
18,-,TRBJ2-2,TRBV7-9,-,TGTGCCACCTCTTTGGTGGGTCAGGGGAGGTTGATCGCCGGGGAGCTGTTTTTT,CATSLVGQGRLIAGELFF
15,-,TRBJ2-3,TRBV7-7,-,TGTGCCAGCAGCTTAGGGGATGGGGTAGGAGATACGCAGTATTTT,CASSLGDGVGDTQYF
17,TRBD1,TRBJ1-4,TRBV11-2,-,TGTGCCAGCAGCTTAGATCGTGGAACAGGGGTGAATGAAAAACTGTTTTTT,CASSLDRGTGVNEKLFF
22,TRBD1,TRBJ2-2,TRBV27,-,TGTGCCAGCAGTTTCGCCGGAACACGGTTGGGACAGGGGTTCGCGAACACCGGGGAGCTGTTTTTT,CASSFAGTRLGQGFANTGELFF
16,-,TRBJ2-7,TRBV7-9,-,TGTGCCAGCAGCTCTCTCTCCCAGAGAAACACCTACGAGCAGTACTTC,CASSSLSQRNTYEQYF
15,TRBD1,TRBJ1-1,TRBV7-3,-,TGTGCCAGCAGCTTAGGGCAGGGACAGGACGTTTTGGCTTTCTTT,CASSLGQGQDVLAFF
17,TRBD2,TRBJ2-3,TRBV11-2,-,TGTGCCAGCAGTTTTGAGGTGGCGGGAGGGGGGGGAGATACGCAGTATTTT,CASSFEVAGGGGDTQYF
13,TRBD1,TRBJ1-5,TRBV10-2,-,TGCGCCAGCAGGGACAGGGTGTTTGGGCCCCAGCATTTT,CASRDRVFGPQHF
14,-,TRBJ1-5,TRBV6-5,-,TGTGCCAGCAGCCCCTCCGGGACCGATCAGCCCCAGCATTTT,CASSPSGTDQPQHF
17,TRBD2,TRBJ2-7,TRBV5-6,-,TGTGCCAGCAGCCGGGTAGCGGGACTGAGTTTCTCCTACGAGCAGTACTTC,CASSRVAGLSFSYEQYF
13,-,TRBJ2-1,TRBV10-1,medium-sized,TGCGCCAGCAATGGTGTGGGGGAGTCAGGGCCGTTCTTC,CASNGVGESGPFF
13,-,TRBJ2-1,TRBV6-5,-,TGTGCCAGCAGTTACTCCTCAGGGGAAGATCTGTTCTTC,CASSYSSGEDLFF
16,-,TRBJ2-3,TRBV30,-,TGTGCCTGGAGCCGCGGGGACACGTCTAGCACAGATACGCAGTATTTT,CAWSRGDTSSTDTQYF
15,TRBD2,TRBJ2-1,TRBV7-9,-,TGTGCCAGCAGCTTCCTAGCGGGGGCGTACAATGAGCAGTTCTTC,CASSFLAGAYNEQFF
15,TRBD2,TRBJ2-1,TRBV6-5,-,TGTGCCAGCAGTTCCTCTAGCGGCTCCTACAATGAGCAGTTCTTC,CASSSSSGSYNEQFF
14,-,TRBJ2-2,TRBV6-1,-,TGTGCCAGCAGCACCGGGGACAACACCGGGGAGCTGTTTTTT,CASSTGDNTGELFF
13,-,TRBJ2-5,TRBV15,-,TGTGCCACCAGCAGAGGGAATGGAGAGACCCAGTACTTC,CATSRGNGETQYF
13,-,TRBJ1-2,TRBV6-1,-,TGTGCCAGCAGTGAAGGGATGGGCTATGGCTACACCTTC,CASSEGMGYGYTF
14,-,TRBJ2-3,TRBV6-1,-,TGTGCCAGTGGGGGAATAGGGCTTGTGTATACGCAGTATTTT,CASGGIGLVYTQYF
13,-,TRBJ1-1,TRBV19,-,TGTGCCAGTCGACAGGTAATGAACACTGAAGCTTTCTTT,CASRQVMNTEAFF
16,-,TRBJ2-5,TRBV4-3,-,TGCGCCAGCAGCCAAGCAAGGGGGGGGTTGGGAGAGACCCAGTACTTC,CASSQARGGLGETQYF
15,TRBD1,TRBJ2-3,TRBV6-6,-,TGTGCCAGCAGTTACAGGGACAGCTACACAGATACGCAGTATTTT,CASSYRDSYTDTQYF
13,TRBD1,TRBJ2-7,TRBV19,once,TGTGCCAGTAGTATCGGACAGACAGGGGAGCAGTACTTC,CASSIGQTGEQYF
14,TRBD2,TRBJ2-7,TRBV27,-,TGTGCCAGCAGTTTAGGCGGGAGTGTCTACGAGCAGTACTTC,CASSLGGSVYEQYF
13,-,TRBJ2-7,TRBV7-7,-,TGTGCCAGCAGCTTAACACGTGACTACGAGCAGTACTTC,CASSLTRDYEQYF
15,TRBD1,TRBJ2-7,TRBV5-1,once,TGCGCCAGCAGCGCCGGGACAGCTAAATCCTACGAGCAGTACTTC,CASSAGTAKSYEQYF
13,-,TRBJ2-2,TRBV4-2,few,TGTGCCAGCAGCCAAGAGAGGGCCGGGGAGCTGTTTTTT,CASSQERAGELFF
14,-,TRBJ2-7,TRBV7-9,-,TGTGCCAGCAGCTCCGGGGGTTCTCGTGCAACTCAGTACTTC,CASSSGGSRATQYF
11,-,TRBJ2-7,TRBV10-3,-,TGTGCCATCTCGACTTATTACGAGCAGTACTTC,CAISTYYEQYF
16,-,TRBJ2-7,TRBV5-1,-,TGCGCCAGCAGCTTGGGGTCGGGTATCCCCTCCTACGAGCAGTACTTC,CASSLGSGIPSYEQYF
14,-,TRBJ1-4,TRBV7-9,-,TGTGCCAGCAGCTTAAGTGGGGGGGATGAAAAACTGTTTTTT,CASSLSGGDEKLFF
17,TRBD2,TRBJ2-2,TRBV7-2,-,TGTGCCAGCAGCTCACTAGCGGGAAGTAGGAACACCGGGGAGCTGTTTTTT,CASSSLAGSRNTGELFF
13,-,TRBJ1-5,TRBV28,-,TGTGCCAGCAGGGGACACCTCAATCAGCCCCAGCATTTT,CASRGHLNQPQHF
12,-,TRBJ2-3,TRBV5-1,-,TGCGCCAGCAAACGGAGCACAGATACGCAGTATTTT,CASKRSTDTQYF